The rows below give T cell receptor beta chains drawn from one sample of a study of cytomegalovirus exposure and HLA in healthy donors. Sequencing was performed with immunoSEQ multiplex PCR; in TCRdb, only in-frame clones are kept and a portion is missing. The data hold 130,000 to 150,000 clones, with 73% observed a single time. The sample taken for sequencing was PBMCs. The receptors originated from a human donor in good health. CDR3s include the opening cysteine and the closing phenylalanine or tryptophan. The order of the fields is J gene, clone size, D gene, V gene, CDR3 DNA, CDR3 protein. D genes are given only for firm matches. The size entry is marked missing in some rows and otherwise reads once, few, many or a size class.

J gene: TRBJ1-2
clone size: NA
D gene: TRBD1
V gene: TRBV5-4
CDR3 DNA: TGTGCCAGCAGCTTTGTCGGGACAGGGGGTTTAGGCTACACCTTC
CDR3 protein: CASSFVGTGGLGYTF

J gene: TRBJ2-7
clone size: NA
D gene: TRBD1
V gene: TRBV6-6
CDR3 DNA: TGTGCCAGCAGTTACGGACAGGTGTACGAGCAGTACTTC
CDR3 protein: CASSYGQVYEQYF

J gene: TRBJ2-7
clone size: NA
D gene: TRBD2
V gene: TRBV28
CDR3 DNA: TGTGCCAGCAGTCCCTGGACTAGTCGAAGACGCGAGCAGTACTTC
CDR3 protein: CASSPWTSRRREQYF

J gene: TRBJ2-7
clone size: NA
D gene: TRBD1
V gene: TRBV5-5
CDR3 DNA: TGTGCCAGCAGCTTGGAGCAGGGGGCGCGGTACGAGCAGTACTTC
CDR3 protein: CASSLEQGARYEQYF

J gene: TRBJ2-3
clone size: NA
D gene: TRBD1
V gene: TRBV27
CDR3 DNA: TGTGCCAGCAGTTTCAGGGGGCGCCCCACAGATACGCAGTATTTT
CDR3 protein: CASSFRGRPTDTQYF

J gene: TRBJ1-1
clone size: NA
D gene: NA
V gene: TRBV27
CDR3 DNA: TGTGCCAGCAGTTTATTCAGGGACACTGAAGCTTTCTTT
CDR3 protein: CASSLFRDTEAFF

J gene: TRBJ2-3
clone size: NA
D gene: NA
V gene: TRBV18
CDR3 DNA: TGTGCCAGCTCAGGAGGGAGCACAGATACGCAGTATTTT
CDR3 protein: CASSGGSTDTQYF

J gene: TRBJ2-1
clone size: NA
D gene: TRBD2
V gene: TRBV5-1
CDR3 DNA: TGCGCCAGCAGCGGATTAGCGGGACTCTACAATGAGCAGTTCTTC
CDR3 protein: CASSGLAGLYNEQFF

J gene: TRBJ1-1
clone size: NA
D gene: TRBD1
V gene: TRBV10-3
CDR3 DNA: TGTGCCATCAGTCCAGGGGGCCGGTGGACTGAAGCTTTCTTT
CDR3 protein: CAISPGGRWTEAFF

J gene: TRBJ2-3
clone size: NA
D gene: TRBD2
V gene: TRBV5-1
CDR3 DNA: TGCGCCAGCAGCCGGACTAGCGGGAGAAGAGGAGATACGCAGTATTTT
CDR3 protein: CASSRTSGRRGDTQYF

J gene: TRBJ1-1
clone size: NA
D gene: NA
V gene: TRBV4-1
CDR3 DNA: TGCGCCAGCAGCCAAGTAGGAGGAAACACTGAAGCTTTCTTT
CDR3 protein: CASSQVGGNTEAFF

J gene: TRBJ1-4
clone size: few
D gene: NA
V gene: TRBV21-1
CDR3 DNA: TGTGCCCCCCAGACGGAGCGAGAACTGTTTTTT
CDR3 protein: CAPQTERELFF

J gene: TRBJ1-4
clone size: NA
D gene: NA
V gene: TRBV4-1
CDR3 DNA: TGCGCCAGCAGCCAAGTGGGGGGTCGGAAACTATTTTTT
CDR3 protein: CASSQVGGRKLFF

J gene: TRBJ1-2
clone size: NA
D gene: NA
V gene: TRBV5-6
CDR3 DNA: TGTGCCAGCAGCTTGGTGGGTAGCGCCTATGGCTACACCTTC
CDR3 protein: CASSLVGSAYGYTF

J gene: TRBJ2-1
clone size: NA
D gene: TRBD2
V gene: TRBV5-1
CDR3 DNA: TGCGCCAGCAGCCCGAACTCCCTAGCGGGAGATTACAATGAGCAGTTCTTC
CDR3 protein: CASSPNSLAGDYNEQFF

J gene: TRBJ2-1
clone size: once
D gene: NA
V gene: TRBV4-1
CDR3 DNA: TGCGCCAGCAGCCACCGGGATAATGAGCAGTTCTTC
CDR3 protein: CASSHRDNEQFF

J gene: TRBJ1-1
clone size: NA
D gene: NA
V gene: TRBV6-1
CDR3 DNA: TGTGCCAGCAGTGAAGAGAACTTTTTCTACCTGAACACTGAAGCTTTCTTT
CDR3 protein: CASSEENFFYLNTEAFF

J gene: TRBJ2-2
clone size: NA
D gene: NA
V gene: TRBV5-1
CDR3 DNA: TGCGCCAGCAGCTTGGTCGTCGGAGGGGCCGGGGAGCTGTTTTTT
CDR3 protein: CASSLVVGGAGELFF

J gene: TRBJ2-1
clone size: NA
D gene: NA
V gene: TRBV5-1
CDR3 DNA: TGCGCCAGCAGCTTGGCGGGCAGGGGAGAAAATGAGCAGTTCTTC
CDR3 protein: CASSLAGRGENEQFF

J gene: TRBJ2-7
clone size: few
D gene: NA
V gene: TRBV18
CDR3 DNA: TGTGCCAGCTCTCCCCGGACAGACTTGGGTGGTAGGCAGCAGTACTTC
CDR3 protein: CASSPRTDLGGRQQYF

J gene: TRBJ2-7
clone size: few
D gene: NA
V gene: TRBV6-1
CDR3 DNA: TGTGCCAGCAGTGTAGGTAGCGGAGCCTCCTACGAGCAGTACTTC
CDR3 protein: CASSVGSGASYEQYF

J gene: TRBJ1-2
clone size: NA
D gene: TRBD1
V gene: TRBV6-4
CDR3 DNA: TGTGCCAGCAGTTCCGACAGGGGTAGACACTTAAACTATGGCTACACCTTC
CDR3 protein: CASSSDRGRHLNYGYTF

J gene: TRBJ1-3
clone size: NA
D gene: TRBD1
V gene: TRBV7-9
CDR3 DNA: TGTGCCAGCAGCTCAGGGGGCTCTGGGAACACCATATATTTT
CDR3 protein: CASSSGGSGNTIYF

J gene: TRBJ2-1
clone size: NA
D gene: NA
V gene: TRBV11-2
CDR3 DNA: TGTGCCAGCAGCTTATGGGGTCTGGGGCGATCCTACAATGAGCAGTTCTTC
CDR3 protein: CASSLWGLGRSYNEQFF

J gene: TRBJ2-2
clone size: few
D gene: TRBD2
V gene: TRBV10-3
CDR3 DNA: TGTGCCACCGGACTAGCGGGAGTGAAGAACACCGGGGAGCTGTTTTTT
CDR3 protein: CATGLAGVKNTGELFF

J gene: TRBJ2-7
clone size: NA
D gene: TRBD2
V gene: TRBV18
CDR3 DNA: TGTGCCAGCTCACCACTAGCGGGAGCCTACGAGCAGTACTTC
CDR3 protein: CASSPLAGAYEQYF

J gene: TRBJ2-3
clone size: NA
D gene: TRBD2
V gene: TRBV6-6
CDR3 DNA: TGTGCCAGCAGTTACGGGACTAGCGGGAGAAACACGCAGTATTTT
CDR3 protein: CASSYGTSGRNTQYF

J gene: TRBJ2-2
clone size: NA
D gene: TRBD2
V gene: TRBV13
CDR3 DNA: TGTGCCAGCCATCTGGGGGGGAGTAGCACCGGGGAGCTGTTTTTT
CDR3 protein: CASHLGGSSTGELFF

J gene: TRBJ2-7
clone size: NA
D gene: TRBD2
V gene: TRBV2
CDR3 DNA: TGTGCCAGCAGTGTTCCCAACTCAAAACGCGGGAGAGGTTCCTACGAGCAGTACTTC
CDR3 protein: CASSVPNSKRGRGSYEQYF

J gene: TRBJ2-3
clone size: NA
D gene: NA
V gene: TRBV6-5
CDR3 DNA: TGTGCCACCCACGGGCCCGGGGGTCATACGCAGTATTTT
CDR3 protein: CATHGPGGHTQYF

J gene: TRBJ1-2
clone size: NA
D gene: NA
V gene: TRBV13
CDR3 DNA: TGTGCCAGCAGCTTAGGCCAGAACTATGGCTACACCTTC
CDR3 protein: CASSLGQNYGYTF

J gene: TRBJ2-1
clone size: NA
D gene: TRBD2
V gene: TRBV19
CDR3 DNA: TGTGCCAGTAGTATGGCCGGGACTAGCGGGGGCCCTAGCTCCTACAATGAGCAGTTCTTC
CDR3 protein: CASSMAGTSGGPSSYNEQFF

J gene: TRBJ1-5
clone size: NA
D gene: TRBD1
V gene: TRBV4-1
CDR3 DNA: TGCGCCAGCAGCCAACCCGGACAGGGCGTCAGACAGCCCCAGCATTTT
CDR3 protein: CASSQPGQGVRQPQHF

J gene: TRBJ2-1
clone size: NA
D gene: NA
V gene: TRBV6-6
CDR3 DNA: TGTGCCAGCAGTTACGCAAGGGACTCACACAATGAGCAGTTCTTC
CDR3 protein: CASSYARDSHNEQFF

J gene: TRBJ2-7
clone size: NA
D gene: TRBD1
V gene: TRBV10-2
CDR3 DNA: TGCGCCAGCAGTTCTAAGACAGGGAAGAACCGATACGAGCAGTACTTC
CDR3 protein: CASSSKTGKNRYEQYF

J gene: TRBJ1-2
clone size: NA
D gene: NA
V gene: TRBV4-1
CDR3 DNA: TGCGCCAGCAGCTACACGGCAGGTTCCTATGGCTACACCTTC
CDR3 protein: CASSYTAGSYGYTF